This TCR beta chain was identified in a study of cytomegalovirus exposure and HLA in healthy donors. General study results and limits: The authors enumerated under 200 TCR beta chains as linked to cytomegalovirus. Reports showed the classifier diagnosing cytomegalovirus status with high specificity and sensitivity.

Researchers ran the PCR with 60 Vbeta and 13 Jbeta primers. Sequencing used immunoSEQ multiplex PCR; TCRdb keeps in-frame clones, though not all of them. The data show roughly 180,000 clones, approximately 88% seen once. This clone was observed once. Antigen specificity is unknown. The receptor comes from a boy aged 2 to 10 in good health and CMV-seronegative. What was sequenced was PBMCs.

The CDR3 reads CAISSEREGQYF. The CDR3 DNA is TGTGCCATCAGTTCTGAGCGGGAGGGCCAGTACTTC. The V and J genes are TRBV10-3 and TRBJ2-7; TRBD2 agrees at 10 bases. J gave up 10 bases and V 5 bases, and 5 bases lay outside the gene matches. CDR1 and CDR2 (germline): ENHRY, SYGVKD. The CDR3 contains 12 residues.